Included here is one TCR beta chain sequence, with context. Its antigen is still unknown. No base-level quality is on record; no much larger clone is a single base apart. This sample is part of a study of T cell repertoires in cytomegalovirus infection (dated 2019 in TCRdb). Regarding the research as a whole: Peptide stimulations targeted recently identified HLA-C-restricted CMV epitopes, whose presentation resists viral immunomodulation, together with well-studied HLA-B-restricted epitopes. Because public TCR beta signatures pointed to carriage of CMV infection together with the matching HLA type, the HLA type of each donor mattered for the analysis. On the study overall, not on this receptor specifically: In both this cohort and an independent roughly 360-donor cohort, the cumulative frequency of public TCR beta family members distinguished carriers of CMV infection plus the relevant HLA type. The ex vivo response was dominated by HLA-C-restricted CMV-specific TCR beta clonotypes, which also provided the single most frequent clonotype in two of eight donors.

Instrument used: Illumina HiSeq 1500. TCRdb handled the public reads itself, with Q25 trimming in fastp and clone calling in MiXCR, and kept productive beta chains. Duplicate CDR3 protein sequences are folded into a single record with the most common DNA and genes. The sample includes 700,000 to 900,000 distinct CDR3 sequences, with 25% to 30% observed a single time. The leading ten clones occupy roughly 14% of the sample. Germline trimming: 1 base from V, 7 bases from J; junction bases outside gene matches: 6. CDR1 SGHVS and CDR2 FNYEAQ are derived from the germline V gene. The CDR3 runs 16 residues from the cysteine to the phenylalanine. The sequence is cut down to CDR3 DNA, 48 bases in frame from base 1. The label giving this sample's treatment or condition can be read as: in vitro stimulation with specific CMV peptide epitopes to enrich CMV-specific T cells.

The sample in question was cultured CD8+ T cells from PBMCs, obtained from culture after CMV antigen stimulation. The receptor's source is a human donor in good health (CMV status not recorded). Some clones in this sample may be carry-over from other donors' samples. The chain is encoded by TRBV7-6 joined to TRBJ1-4; 10 central nucleotides agree with TRBD1. The CDR3 sequence is CASSLGGDRGSEKLFF. The bases are TGTGCCAGCAGCTTAGGAGGGGACAGGGGCTCTGAAAAACTGTTTTTT.